A single sample gave rise to the 10 T cell receptor beta chains below, sequenced in a study of cytomegalovirus exposure and HLA in healthy donors. Profiled with immunoSEQ multiplex PCR; TCRdb holds only in-frame clones, not every one. The table shows more than 90,000 clones, with 86% occurring only once. Sequenced material: PBMCs. These receptors came from a man younger than 35 in good health and CMV-seronegative.

This chain links TRBV4-2 with TRBJ1-2; TRBD1 aligns across 8 bases. Germline lookup yields CDR1 LGHNA and CDR2 YNFKEQ. This CDR3 has 16 residues. V shed 1 base and J 0 bases; nucleotides not matched to a gene: 4. CDR3: CASSQGGTGANYGYTF. In DNA, the CDR3 is TGTGCCAGCAGCCAAGGAGGGACAGGCGCTAACTATGGCTACACCTTC.

This clone was detected only once. The chain employs TRBV6-6 and TRBJ1-1, with D unclear. Between the trimmed V and J ends, which lost 1 base and 1 base, there was a span of 7 bases. The CDR3 is 14 residues long. The V gene's germline CDR1 is MNHNY and CDR2 SVGAGI (reference sequence). CDR3 amino acids: CASSYLEGNTEAFF. CDR3 coding DNA: TGTGCCAGCAGTTACTTGGAGGGGAACACTGAAGCTTTCTTT.

The V call is TRBV5-1, the J call TRBJ2-2; 9 nucleotides agree with TRBD2. Germline V CDR1 and CDR2: SGHRS, YFSETQ. Trimming removed 0 bases from V and 2 bases from J; junction bases left unmatched: 5. CDR3 length: 17 amino acids. The CDR3 is CASSLALAGANTGELFF. DNA of the CDR3: TGCGCCAGCAGCTTGGCCTTAGCGGGAGCAAACACCGGGGAGCTGTTTTTT.

The chain links TRBV30 to TRBJ2-3, with TRBD2 matching over 7 bases. V lost 0 bases and J lost 1; bases outside the gene matches: 4. CDR1 is GTSNPN and CDR2 is SVGIG in the germline V gene (reference sequence). The CDR3 loop spans 15 amino acids. Here the CDR3 reads CAWSVLGGGTDTQYF. The CDR3 DNA reads TGTGCCTGGAGTGTATTGGGGGGGGGCACAGATACGCAGTATTTT.

V usage is TRBV19 and J usage is TRBJ1-2; D gene uncertain. Germline lookup yields CDR1 LNHDA and CDR2 SQIVND (reference sequence). V shed 3 bases and J shed 7 bases, with 9 bases lying between them. CDR3 length equals 12 residues. The chain's CDR3 is CASSIGDRGYTF. CDR3 nucleotides: TGTGCCAGTAGTATCGGGGATCGTGGCTACACCTTC.

The V and J genes are TRBV5-6 and TRBJ1-5; D possibly corresponds to TRBD1 (5 bases). CDR1 and CDR2 (germline): SGHDT, YYEEEE. CDR3 size: 15 residues. Trimming removed 4 bases at V and 1 base at J, with 12 bases between. The CDR3 sequence: CASSPAGASNQPQHF. Here the CDR3 DNA reads TGTGCCAGCAGCCCGGCTGGGGCGAGCAATCAGCCCCAGCATTTT. Combining the CDR3 with reference TRBV5-6 and TRBJ1-5 gives the whole variable domain DAGVTQSPTHLIKTRGQQVTLRCSPKSGHDTVSWYQQALGQGPQFIFQYYEEEERQRGNFPDRFSGHQFPNYSSELNVNALLLGDSALYLCASSPAGASNQPQHFGDGTRLSIL.

This clone has just a few counts. This chain connects TRBV7-9 to TRBJ1-2, with a weak D call TRBD1 (6 bases). The CDR3 spans 12 residues. Germline CDR1 and CDR2: SEHNR and FQNEAQ (reference sequence). Trimming took 5 bases from V and 7 from J, leaving 11 bases between them. CDR3 sequence: CASSPGVGGYTF. For the CDR3, the DNA is TGTGCCAGCAGCCCAGGGGTCGGTGGCTACACCTTC.

The chain couples TRBV27 to TRBJ2-3; TRBD1 agrees at 8 bases. CDR3 length: 15 residues. Germline V gene data show CDR1 as MNHEY and CDR2 as SMNVEV (reference sequence). V trimming: 6 bases; J trimming: 4 bases; junction bases outside the gene matches: 9. The CDR3 region is CASSKQGVNADTQYF. CDR3 DNA: TGTGCCAGCAGCAAACAGGGGGTCAATGCAGATACGCAGTATTTT.

The rearrangement joins TRBV30 to TRBJ1-1; 8 bases fit TRBD1. CDR1 is GTSNPN and CDR2 is SVGIG in the germline V gene (reference sequence). The CDR3 length is 16 residues. With 3 bases clipped from V and 1 base from J, the junction kept 10 bases outside the gene matches. This chain's CDR3 is CAWRQPGGWWNTEAFF. In DNA form, the CDR3 reads TGTGCCTGGAGGCAGCCAGGGGGCTGGTGGAACACTGAAGCTTTCTTT.

This chain uses TRBV10-1 with TRBJ2-1, with a possible D match to TRBD2 (5 bases). CDR1 is WNHNN, CDR2 SYGVQD, per germline (reference sequence). V dropped 2 bases and J dropped 10 bases, with 15 bases sitting between them. The length of the CDR3 is 14 residues. The CDR3 reads CASSERVPLAEQFF. The CDR3 DNA sequence: TGCGCCAGCAGTGAGAGGGTCCCCCTAGCAGAGCAGTTCTTC.